These 30 T cell receptor beta chains were sequenced from one sample in a study of blood T cell repertoires in COVID-19. Only in-frame clones appear in the TCRdb table, and some are missing; sequencing was by immunoSEQ multiplex PCR. Among some 110,000 clones listed, roughly four fifths were seen once. Sequenced: peripheral blood. These receptors all stem from a woman between 65 and 79 years old with acute or convalescent COVID-19.

The V and J genes are TRBV6-2 or TRBV6-3 and TRBJ2-4; 8 bases are a match to TRBD1. Germline V lookup: CDR1 MNHEY, CDR2 SVGEGT. V trimming: 6 bases; J trimming: 5 bases; junction bases outside the gene matches: 9. The CDR3 runs 15 residues. The CDR3 DNA is TGTGCCAGCAGCAACAGGGGGACCCTGGAAAACATTCAGTACTTC. The encoded protein is CASSNRGTLENIQYF.

This chain uses TRBV7-2 with TRBJ2-5; D gene uncertain. There are 13 residues in the CDR3. V lost 7 bases and J lost 5, with 14 bases in between. CDR1 SGHTA and CDR2 FQGNSA come from the germline V gene. The CDR3 reads CASTPSRTETQYF. The CDR3 coding sequence is TGTGCCAGCACTCCGAGCCGAACGGAGACCCAGTACTTC.

The chain employs TRBV7-6 and TRBJ2-7; maybe TRBD1 (6 bases). The CDR3 length is 16 residues. V was shortened by 1 base and J by 3 bases, with 16 bases between the two germline ends. The germline CDR1 and CDR2 sequences are SGHVS and FNYEAQ. In nucleotides, the CDR3 is TGTGCCAGCAGCTTAGTGGCCCGTACAGGGAGCTACGAGCAGTACTTC. Translated, it gives CASSLVARTGSYEQYF.

The gene calls are TRBV10-1 and TRBJ2-3; 8 bases are a match to TRBD2. Germline assignment: CDR1 WNHNN and CDR2 SYGVQD (reference sequence). V dropped 2 bases and J dropped 3; count of bases not matched to a gene: 4. The CDR3 consists of 15 residues. In DNA form, the CDR3 reads TGCGCCAGCAGTGAGGACCGACTAGCGACAGATACGCAGTATTTT. Protein sequence: CASSEDRLATDTQYF.

This clone showed up just a few times. V usage is TRBV18 and J usage is TRBJ1-5, with TRBD1 matching 7 bases. This CDR3 comprises 14 residues. V lost 4 bases, J lost 1 base, and 1 base stayed unmatched. Germline CDR1 reads KGHSH; CDR2 reads LQKENI. The CDR3 sequence: CASSRGQSNQPQHF. Written as DNA, the CDR3 is TGTGCCAGCTCACGGGGACAGAGCAATCAGCCCCAGCATTTT.

The CDR3 nucleotides read TGTGCCAGCAGCTTAGGAGTTGGGGGCGCGGGCACAGATACGCAGTATTTT. It codes for CASSLGVGGAGTDTQYF. The chain has TRBV11-3 and TRBJ2-3; D might be TRBD1 (6 bases). This CDR3 is built from 17 residues. Trimming removed 1 base at V and 1 base at J, with 15 bases between. Germline-derived CDR1 and CDR2 are SGHNT and YENEEA.

J is TRBJ1-3 and V is TRBV3-1 (or the pseudogene TRBV3-2), with D possibly TRBD1 on 6 matching bases. The CDR3 totals 15 residues. The V and J ends lost 2 bases and 2 bases respectively, with 10 bases between them. CDR1 LGHDT and CDR2 YNNKEL come from the germline V gene (reference sequence). The CDR3 here is CASSQNRAPGNTIYF. CDR3 nucleotide sequence: TGTGCCAGCAGCCAAAACAGGGCACCTGGAAACACCATATATTTT.

CDR3 in amino acids: CAKSASGVTDTQYF. DNA of the CDR3: TGTGCCAAAAGCGCCTCTGGAGTTACAGATACGCAGTATTTT. V gene TRBV2 combines with J gene TRBJ2-3; D call uncertain. The germline V and J ends were trimmed by 10 bases and 3 bases, with 17 bases remaining between them. The V gene's germline CDR1 is SNHLY and CDR2 FYNNEI. The CDR3 extends over 14 amino acids.

The chain links TRBV18 to TRBJ2-3, with 16 positions matching TRBD2. The V segment lost 6 bases and the J segment 1 base; nucleotides outside the gene matches: 4. CDR1 is KGHSH and CDR2 is LQKENI in the germline V gene. The CDR3 is 17 residues long. The chain's CDR3 is CASSPGTSGRGTDTQYF. Written as DNA, the CDR3 is TGTGCCAGCTCGCCCGGGACTAGCGGGAGGGGCACAGATACGCAGTATTTT.

This rearrangement joins TRBV28 to TRBJ1-3; 7 nucleotides match TRBD1. CDR3 length: 18 residues. Germline CDR1 MDHEN, CDR2 SYDVKM. V lost 6 bases to trimming and J lost 0 bases; unmatched junction nucleotides: 14. The CDR3 loop is CASSLRTGPFFSGNTIYF. For the CDR3, the DNA is TGTGCCAGCAGCCTTAGGACAGGCCCATTCTTCTCTGGAAACACCATATATTTT.

The chain couples TRBV3-1 (or the pseudogene TRBV3-2) to TRBJ2-7; perhaps TRBD2 as D (5 bases). The CDR3 has 15 amino acids. The V end lost 4 bases, the J end lost 3 bases, and 16 bases lay between the germline ends. Germline V gives CDR1 LGHDT, CDR2 YNNKEL (reference sequence). CDR3 nucleotides: TGTGCCAGCAGCCCCGAACGTGAACGGGGCTACGAGCAGTACTTC. Its translation is CASSPERERGYEQYF.

The chain links TRBV19 to TRBJ1-5; D gene unclear. V was pared by 6 bases and J by 4 bases, with 7 bases between. Germline V lookup: CDR1 LNHDA, CDR2 SQIVND (reference sequence). This CDR3 has 12 residues. The CDR3 DNA reads as TGTGCCAGTAGCTTCCCGAATCAGCCCCAGCATTTT. Amino acids: CASSFPNQPQHF.

The gene calls are TRBV2 and TRBJ1-3; perhaps TRBD1 as D (6 bases). The CDR3 runs to 15 residues. Between the trimmed V and J ends, which lost 8 bases and 2 bases, there was a span of 16 bases. Germline lookup yields CDR1 SNHLY and CDR2 FYNNEI. The CDR3 nucleotides are TGTGCCAGCCATGCTCAGGGGTTTGCTGGAAACACCATATATTTT. Translation: CASHAQGFAGNTIYF. Full variable domain (rest looked up from reference TRBV2 and TRBJ1-3): EPEVTQTPSHQVTQMGQEVILRCVPISNHLYFYWYRQILGQKVEFLVSFYNNEISEKSEIFDDQFSVERPDGSNFTLKIRSTKLEDSAMYFCASHAQGFAGNTIYFGEGSWLTVV.

The V gene is TRBV7-2, the J gene TRBJ2-1, with 8 bases lining up with TRBD2. The germline V gene has CDR1 SGHTA and CDR2 FQGNSA. J was trimmed by 5 bases and V by 4 bases; bases with no gene match: 7. CDR3 length equals 15 residues. This CDR3 is CASSSPGLGHNEQFF. The CDR3 region has the DNA TGTGCCAGCAGCTCCCCGGGACTAGGTCACAATGAGCAGTTCTTC.

This clone was counted a few times. V and J are TRBV18 and TRBJ1-5; D not resolved. This CDR3 contains 13 residues. Germline lookup yields CDR1 KGHSH and CDR2 LQKENI. The V gene lost 2 bases and the J gene lost 3 bases, with 5 bases spanning the gap. CDR3 bases: TGTGCCAGCTCACCAGGGCACAATCAGCCCCAGCATTTT. This encodes CASSPGHNQPQHF. The variable domain in full, completed from reference TRBV18 and TRBJ1-5, reads NAGVMQNPRHLVRRRGQEARLRCSPMKGHSHVYWYRQLPEEGLKFMVYLQKENIIDESGMPKERFSAEFPKEGPSILRIQQVVRGDSAAYFCASSPGHNQPQHFGDGTRLSIL.

The chain uses TRBV19 and TRBJ1-2; D may be TRBD1 (6 bases). Germline CDR1 is LNHDA and CDR2 is SQIVND (reference sequence). V shed 5 bases and J shed 0 bases, with 19 bases lying between them. This CDR3 is 17 amino acids long. The CDR3 nucleotides read TGTGCCAGTAGTGTTCCGGGACACCCTTTGCCTAACTATGGCTACACCTTC. This encodes CASSVPGHPLPNYGYTF.

This chain joins TRBV4-1 and TRBJ2-5, with TRBD2 identical over 8 bases. V lost 4 bases to trimming and J lost 2 bases; unmatched junction nucleotides: 9. In germline, CDR1 is MGHRA, CDR2 YSYEKL. CDR3 length: 16 amino acids. The DNA for the CDR3 is TGCGCCAGCAGCCCGGTAGGGGCGGGAGGACAAGAGACCCAGTACTTC. The encoded protein is CASSPVGAGGQETQYF.

The rearrangement links TRBV18 to TRBJ1-3; D ambiguous. The length of the CDR3 is 18 residues. Germline CDR1 and CDR2: KGHSH and LQKENI. The germline V and J ends were trimmed by 4 bases and 0 bases, with 19 bases remaining between them. The CDR3: CASSQIGSGVDSGNTIYF. Written as DNA, the CDR3 is TGTGCCAGCTCACAAATTGGGTCCGGGGTCGACTCTGGAAACACCATATATTTT.

CDR3 nucleotides: TGTGCCAGCAGTCCGAGGACTTTCTCCTACAATGAGCAGTTCTTC. This encodes CASSPRTFSYNEQFF. The V call is TRBV28, the J call TRBJ2-1, with D possibly being TRBD2 (5 bases). The CDR3 has 15 residues. CDR1 is MDHEN, CDR2 SYDVKM, per germline. V was clipped by 5 bases and J by 0 bases, with 11 bases between them.

The CDR3 DNA follows: TGTGCCAGCAGCTCCGGGACAGGCAATAATTCACCCCTCCACTTT. Amino acid sequence: CASSSGTGNNSPLHF. The chain combines TRBV7-9 with TRBJ1-6; 8 bases map to TRBD1. The V gene end was trimmed by 4 bases and the J gene end by 5 bases; junction bases not matched to a gene: 4. Germline V gene sequence: CDR1 SEHNR, CDR2 FQNEAQ (reference sequence). This CDR3 has 15 amino acids.

The CDR3: CASTLIVLQGREAFF. In DNA, the CDR3 is TGTGCCAGCACCCTTATTGTACTCCAAGGGAGAGAAGCTTTCTTT. V usage is TRBV11-3 and J usage is TRBJ1-1; D unclear. This CDR3 comprises 15 residues. Germline V gene data show CDR1 as SGHNT and CDR2 as YENEEA. Trimming removed 7 bases at V and 8 bases at J, with 23 bases between.

The V and J genes are TRBV19 and TRBJ1-3; 7 bases agree with TRBD1. Trimming at V came to 6 bases and at J to 0 bases, leaving 2 bases not matched to a gene. Germline V gene data show CDR1 as LNHDA and CDR2 as SQIVND (reference sequence). The length of the CDR3 is 14 residues. The CDR3 sequence: CASSGDSSGNTIYF. CDR3 DNA: TGTGCCAGTAGCGGGGACAGCTCTGGAAACACCATATATTTT.

This chain uses TRBV28 with TRBJ2-1; 11 bases match TRBD1. CDR3 length equals 15 residues. The V and J ends lost 3 bases and 6 bases, in that order; junction bases with no gene match: 4. Germline-derived CDR1 and CDR2 are MDHEN and SYDVKM. CDR3 sequence: CASSFSGTGGNEQFF. The CDR3, as DNA: TGTGCCAGCAGTTTCAGCGGGACAGGGGGCAATGAGCAGTTCTTC.

The V call is TRBV5-1, the J call TRBJ2-1; 7 bases line up with TRBD2. CDR3 length: 16 residues. The V and J ends lost 4 bases and 0 bases, in that order; junction bases with no gene match: 7. Germline V gives CDR1 SGHRS, CDR2 YFSETQ. The CDR3 region is CASSVLGGSSYNEQFF. The CDR3 nucleotides read TGCGCCAGCAGCGTATTGGGGGGGAGCTCCTACAATGAGCAGTTCTTC. The whole variable domain, remainder taken from reference TRBV5-1 and TRBJ2-1, is KAGVTQTPRYLIKTRGQQVTLSCSPISGHRSVSWYQQTPGQGLQFLFEYFSETQRNKGNFPGRFSGRQFSNSRSEMNVSTLELGDSALYLCASSVLGGSSYNEQFFGPGTRLTVL.

The gene calls are TRBV9 and TRBJ1-1, with 9 bases identical to TRBD1. The CDR3 is 14 residues long. From germline, CDR1 is SGDLS and CDR2 YYNGEE. V was clipped by 0 bases and J by 10 bases; unmatched bases: 7. CDR3 loop: CASSVVPGQGVAFF. The CDR3 bases are TGTGCCAGCAGCGTAGTCCCGGGACAGGGTGTAGCTTTCTTT.

In its sample, this clone was seen a few times. The V and J genes are TRBV7-2 and TRBJ1-6; no definite D call. The V end lost 3 bases, the J end lost 8 bases, and 11 bases lay between the germline ends. Germline loops: CDR1 SGHTA, CDR2 FQGNSA. The CDR3 extends over 14 amino acids. This CDR3 reads CASSFEGYDSPLHF. CDR3 nucleotides: TGTGCCAGCAGCTTCGAGGGATATGATTCACCCCTCCACTTT.

This clone was detected a few times. The rearrangement joins TRBV7-8 to TRBJ2-1; 14 bases are a match to TRBD2. Unmatched junction bases numbered 5, after V lost 1 base and J lost 6 bases. Germline values: CDR1 SGHVS, CDR2 FQNEAQ. The CDR3 runs to 17 residues. DNA of the CDR3: TGTGCCAGCAGCTTAGGGACAGGGACTAGCGGGAGCAATGAGCAGTTCTTC. This encodes CASSLGTGTSGSNEQFF.

The chain joins TRBV19 to TRBJ1-6, with 9 bases aligning to TRBD1. The CDR3 runs 17 residues. The V and J ends lost 4 bases and 10 bases, in that order; junction bases with no gene match: 14. Germline V lookup: CDR1 LNHDA, CDR2 SQIVND (reference sequence). The DNA for the CDR3 is TGTGCCAGTAGTACGGCTACAGGGGGCGCGGAGAGGTCACCCCTCCACTTT. Translated, it gives CASSTATGGAERSPLHF.

This chain uses TRBV27 with TRBJ1-2, with 8 bases identical to TRBD1. The V gene's germline CDR1 is MNHEY and CDR2 SMNVEV (reference sequence). The CDR3 extends over 14 amino acids. Trimming cost V 2 bases and J 4 bases; bases outside gene matches: 3. CDR3 region: CASSLRTGLYGYTF. The CDR3 nucleotides are TGTGCCAGCAGTTTAAGGACAGGGCTCTATGGCTACACCTTC.

The chain is built from TRBV28 and TRBJ1-5; weak D call: TRBD1 (6 bases). Trimming took 2 bases from V and 7 from J, leaving 12 bases between them. Germline assignment: CDR1 MDHEN and CDR2 SYDVKM. CDR3 length: 14 residues. CDR3 bases: TGTGCCAGCAGTTTAGTGGGACAACGGCAGCCCCAGCATTTT. This sequence encodes CASSLVGQRQPQHF. Supplemented by reference TRBV28 and TRBJ1-5, the full variable domain reads DVKVTQSSRYLVKRTGEKVFLECVQDMDHENMFWYRQDPGLGLRLIYFSYDVKMKEKGDIPEGYSVSREKKERFSLILESASTNQTSMYLCASSLVGQRQPQHFGDGTRLSIL.